This is a list of T cell receptor beta chains from one sample in a study of cytomegalovirus exposure and HLA in healthy donors. Here immunoSEQ multiplex PCR was the method, and the copy in TCRdb shows in-frame clones only, minus some. The data contain 150,000 or so clones, approximately 84% of them seen just once; the ten biggest clones take up approximately 1.5%. Sequencing input: PBMCs. These receptors came from a man younger than 40 in good health and CMV-seropositive. Both conserved end residues are part of each CDR3. Fields, in order: V gene, clone size, J gene, D gene, CDR3 DNA, CDR3 protein. D genes are given only for firm matches. Clone size is not always given. Where it is, it says once, few, many or a class for expanded clones.

v_call: TRBV6-6; clone_size: NA; j_call: TRBJ2-3; d_call: TRBD2; cdr3_nt: TGTGCCAGCAGTCTTCTAGCGGGGCCTAGCACAGATACGCAGTATTTT; cdr3_aa: CASSLLAGPSTDTQYF
v_call: TRBV19; clone_size: NA; j_call: TRBJ1-1; d_call: NA; cdr3_nt: TGTGCCAGTAGTCCAACAGGGTGGGGTAACACTGAAGCTTTCTTT; cdr3_aa: CASSPTGWGNTEAFF
v_call: TRBV7-9; clone_size: NA; j_call: TRBJ2-3; d_call: NA; cdr3_nt: TGTGCCAGCAGCTTAAGGACTGCTAGCGATACGCAGTATTTT; cdr3_aa: CASSLRTASDTQYF
v_call: TRBV28; clone_size: NA; j_call: TRBJ2-3; d_call: NA; cdr3_nt: TGTGCCAGCAGTTTAGCGGCTACTTGGAACCGGGATACGCAGTATTTT; cdr3_aa: CASSLAATWNRDTQYF
v_call: TRBV27; clone_size: few; j_call: TRBJ1-1; d_call: NA; cdr3_nt: TGTGCCAGCAGTTTATCCCCCGACAGGTCGGTGATCACTGAAGCTTTCTTT; cdr3_aa: CASSLSPDRSVITEAFF
v_call: TRBV6-5; clone_size: few; j_call: TRBJ1-1; d_call: TRBD1; cdr3_nt: TGTGCCAGCAGTATATTGACAGGGGGTGAAGCTTTCTTT; cdr3_aa: CASSILTGGEAFF
v_call: TRBV7-9; clone_size: few; j_call: TRBJ1-1; d_call: NA; cdr3_nt: TGTGCCAGCAGCTTACGTCCGAACACTGAAGCTTTCTTT; cdr3_aa: CASSLRPNTEAFF
v_call: TRBV9; clone_size: NA; j_call: TRBJ2-1; d_call: NA; cdr3_nt: TGTGCCAGCAGCGTAGCTCGGCAGGGGAGGGTCAATGAGCAGTTCTTC; cdr3_aa: CASSVARQGRVNEQFF
v_call: TRBV28; clone_size: NA; j_call: TRBJ1-5; d_call: TRBD1; cdr3_nt: TGTGCCAGCAGTCTTACTTCGGACAGGGGAGAGCCCCAGCATTTT; cdr3_aa: CASSLTSDRGEPQHF
v_call: TRBV5-5; clone_size: NA; j_call: TRBJ2-5; d_call: NA; cdr3_nt: TGTGCCAGCAGCTTGGCCGCAGGGGCACAAGAGACCCAGTACTTC; cdr3_aa: CASSLAAGAQETQYF
v_call: TRBV10-1; clone_size: few; j_call: TRBJ2-7; d_call: NA; cdr3_nt: TGCGCCAGCAGTGCGGGGGGCGCGGACGAGCAGTACTTC; cdr3_aa: CASSAGGADEQYF
v_call: TRBV5-1; clone_size: NA; j_call: TRBJ2-2; d_call: TRBD2; cdr3_nt: TGCGCCAGCAGCTTGGGGGGGACTAGCGAGAACACCGGGGAGCTGTTTTTT; cdr3_aa: CASSLGGTSENTGELFF
v_call: TRBV5-6; clone_size: NA; j_call: TRBJ1-6; d_call: TRBD1; cdr3_nt: TGTGCCAGCAGCTTGGGACAGGGGGCCTCACCCCTCCACTTT; cdr3_aa: CASSLGQGASPLHF
v_call: TRBV2; clone_size: NA; j_call: TRBJ1-5; d_call: NA; cdr3_nt: TGTGCCAGCAGCGCGGACAGCGTTCAGCCCCAGCATTTT; cdr3_aa: CASSADSVQPQHF
v_call: TRBV25-1; clone_size: NA; j_call: TRBJ2-5; d_call: TRBD2; cdr3_nt: TGTGCCAGCTCTGGGGGGGGATTATGGACCCAGTACTTC; cdr3_aa: CASSGGGLWTQYF
v_call: TRBV9; clone_size: once; j_call: TRBJ2-2; d_call: NA; cdr3_nt: TGTGCCAGCAGCGCTTTAGCGAACACCGGGGAGCTGTTTTTT; cdr3_aa: CASSALANTGELFF
v_call: TRBV9; clone_size: few; j_call: TRBJ1-1; d_call: NA; cdr3_nt: TGTGCCAGCAGCCCCCAAGGTCGGGGGAACACTGAAGCTTTCTTT; cdr3_aa: CASSPQGRGNTEAFF
v_call: TRBV5-8; clone_size: NA; j_call: TRBJ1-3; d_call: NA; cdr3_nt: TGTGCCAGCACTCCCTTTAGGAGCTCTGGAAACACCATATATTTT; cdr3_aa: CASTPFRSSGNTIYF
v_call: TRBV6-1; clone_size: NA; j_call: TRBJ1-2; d_call: NA; cdr3_nt: TGTGCCAGCAGTGAAGTGTGGGGCTCCTATGGCTACACCTTC; cdr3_aa: CASSEVWGSYGYTF
v_call: TRBV25-1; clone_size: NA; j_call: TRBJ2-7; d_call: NA; cdr3_nt: TGTGCCAGCAGTGAGTACGACAGCCATCGTTCCGAGCAGTACTTC; cdr3_aa: CASSEYDSHRSEQYF
v_call: TRBV9; clone_size: NA; j_call: TRBJ2-5; d_call: NA; cdr3_nt: TGTGCCAGCAGCCGAAATACAGCTATCCAAGGGACCCAGTACTTC; cdr3_aa: CASSRNTAIQGTQYF
v_call: TRBV13; clone_size: few; j_call: TRBJ1-5; d_call: NA; cdr3_nt: TGTGCCAGCAGCTCCCGAGCGGTCAATCAGCCCCAGCATTTT; cdr3_aa: CASSSRAVNQPQHF
v_call: TRBV6-1; clone_size: NA; j_call: TRBJ2-7; d_call: NA; cdr3_nt: TGTGCCAGCAGTGAAGCGGGACTGGGCTCCTACGAGCAGTACTTC; cdr3_aa: CASSEAGLGSYEQYF
v_call: TRBV5-1; clone_size: medium-sized; j_call: TRBJ2-1; d_call: NA; cdr3_nt: TGCGCCAGCAGCCTAACCCCCTACAATGAGCAGTTCTTC; cdr3_aa: CASSLTPYNEQFF
v_call: TRBV7-9; clone_size: NA; j_call: TRBJ2-1; d_call: TRBD2; cdr3_nt: TGTGCCAGCAGGCCAGGACTAGCGGGGGGTAATGAGCAGTTCTTC; cdr3_aa: CASRPGLAGGNEQFF
v_call: TRBV19; clone_size: NA; j_call: TRBJ2-6; d_call: NA; cdr3_nt: TGTGCCAGTAGTAGGGCTCACGGGGCCAACGTCCTGACTTTC; cdr3_aa: CASSRAHGANVLTF
v_call: TRBV7-3; clone_size: NA; j_call: TRBJ2-1; d_call: NA; cdr3_nt: TGTGCCAGCAGCGCCGGGTCCTACAATGAGCAGTTCTTC; cdr3_aa: CASSAGSYNEQFF
v_call: TRBV6-5; clone_size: NA; j_call: TRBJ1-3; d_call: NA; cdr3_nt: TGTGCCAGCACCAAGCGCTCTGGAAACACCATATATTTT; cdr3_aa: CASTKRSGNTIYF
v_call: TRBV5-4; clone_size: NA; j_call: TRBJ2-3; d_call: NA; cdr3_nt: TGTGCCAGCAGTTCGAGTAGCGGAAGCACAGATACGCAGTATTTT; cdr3_aa: CASSSSSGSTDTQYF
v_call: TRBV7-6; clone_size: NA; j_call: TRBJ2-7; d_call: TRBD1; cdr3_nt: TGTGCCAGCAGCCCCGGGACAGCCAGCTCCTACGAGCAGTACTTC; cdr3_aa: CASSPGTASSYEQYF
v_call: TRBV6-5; clone_size: NA; j_call: TRBJ2-5; d_call: TRBD1; cdr3_nt: TGTGCCAGCAGCCACTGGGACAGGGGGCAAGAGACCCAGTACTTC; cdr3_aa: CASSHWDRGQETQYF
v_call: TRBV19; clone_size: NA; j_call: TRBJ2-1; d_call: TRBD2; cdr3_nt: TGTGCCAGTAGTATAGAGGGGAGGGAGGTTAAGACTCAGTTCTTC; cdr3_aa: CASSIEGREVKTQFF
v_call: TRBV4-1; clone_size: NA; j_call: TRBJ2-1; d_call: NA; cdr3_nt: TGCGCCAGCAGCCAAGATCAGGTCAGCTCCTACAATGAGCAGTTCTTC; cdr3_aa: CASSQDQVSSYNEQFF
v_call: TRBV7-3; clone_size: NA; j_call: TRBJ2-1; d_call: NA; cdr3_nt: TGTGCCAGCAGCTTTTGGACTCCTCCCAGCCAGCAGTTCTTC; cdr3_aa: CASSFWTPPSQQFF
v_call: TRBV5-4; clone_size: NA; j_call: TRBJ2-1; d_call: NA; cdr3_nt: TGTGCCAGCAGCCCGCTAGCGCCCTACAATGAGCAGTTCTTC; cdr3_aa: CASSPLAPYNEQFF
v_call: TRBV5-8; clone_size: NA; j_call: TRBJ1-5; d_call: NA; cdr3_nt: TGTGCCAGCAGCTTGCTTAAGGGGAGGTATAGCAATCAGCCCCAGCATTTT; cdr3_aa: CASSLLKGRYSNQPQHF
v_call: TRBV28; clone_size: NA; j_call: TRBJ2-1; d_call: TRBD2; cdr3_nt: TGTGCCAGCAAGGGGCTAGCGGGAGGTACCTACAATGAGCAGTTCTTC; cdr3_aa: CASKGLAGGTYNEQFF
v_call: TRBV28; clone_size: once; j_call: TRBJ2-7; d_call: NA; cdr3_nt: TGTGCCAGCAGTCGAGGCCCGGGAGTCGGCTACGAGCAGTACTTC; cdr3_aa: CASSRGPGVGYEQYF
v_call: TRBV4-1; clone_size: NA; j_call: TRBJ1-2; d_call: TRBD1; cdr3_nt: TGCGCCAGCAGCCATCCACAGGGGAGTTATGGCTACACCTTC; cdr3_aa: CASSHPQGSYGYTF
v_call: TRBV4-1; clone_size: NA; j_call: TRBJ2-2; d_call: NA; cdr3_nt: TGCGCCAGCAGCCAGCTCCGGGACTCAATGAACACCGGGGAGCTGTTTTTT; cdr3_aa: CASSQLRDSMNTGELFF
v_call: TRBV5-1; clone_size: NA; j_call: TRBJ2-7; d_call: TRBD1; cdr3_nt: TGCGCCAGCAGCTTAATATCGGGACAGCTTTCCCTCTACCCCGAGCAGTACTTC; cdr3_aa: CASSLISGQLSLYPEQYF
v_call: TRBV7-2; clone_size: NA; j_call: TRBJ2-1; d_call: TRBD2; cdr3_nt: TGTGCCAGCAGCTTTTTTGCGGGAGGGATTAACAATGAGCAGTTCTTC; cdr3_aa: CASSFFAGGINNEQFF
v_call: TRBV19; clone_size: NA; j_call: TRBJ2-6; d_call: TRBD1; cdr3_nt: TGTGCCAGTAGTCTCAGACAGGGTGGTGGGGCCAACGTCCTGACTTTC; cdr3_aa: CASSLRQGGGANVLTF